In its sample, the clone carrying this TCR beta chain was seen once. Its specificity is unknown. Using immunoSEQ multiplex PCR, the repertoire was profiled, and TCRdb retains in-frame clones only, with some absent. The data show 9,500 to 15,000 clones, with approximately 71% seen just once and under 10% held by the top ten. V shed 5 bases and J shed 2 bases, with 16 bases lying between them. This CDR3 spans 16 amino acids. From germline, CDR1 is SGHRS and CDR2 YFSETQ. The record originates from a study of vaccination effects on CD4 cells after COVID-19. In the ViraFEST assay, antigen-specific CD4+ clonotypes were identified by expansion after peptide-pool stimulation. Isolation of CD4+ T cells took place after nine to ten days of culture. As their vaccination, participants received two doses of either BNT162b2 or mRNA-1273. Wells containing approximately 2 million PBMC each were cultured with approximately 10 IU/ml IL-2 and about 9.6 ug/ml peptides. Researchers swapped half the medium for IL-2 medium on both days 3 and 7.

This clonotype originated in a human donor who received a COVID-19 vaccine. The material was CD4+ T cells from PBMCs cultured with SARS-CoV-2 spike peptides, obtained after COVID-19 vaccination. The J gene is TRBJ1-4, the V gene TRBV5-1; D possibly corresponds to TRBD1 (5 bases). Written as DNA, the CDR3 is TGCGCCAGCAGACGGTCCTTGGGGGGGACTAATGAAAAACTGTTTTTT. It encodes CASRRSLGGTNEKLFF.